The rows below give T cell receptor beta chains drawn from one sample of a study of cytomegalovirus exposure and HLA in healthy donors. Repertoires were generated with immunoSEQ multiplex PCR, while TCRdb's copy carries only in-frame clones and drops some. The sample has 190,000 or so clones; about four fifths are singletons. Sequenced: PBMCs. Receptors originate from a woman aged 50 to 60 in good health and CMV-seropositive. CDR3s include the opening cysteine and the closing phenylalanine or tryptophan. The D gene is left open where the match is weak. The size of a clone is reported for some rows only, either as once, few or many, or as a class for expanded clones.

CDR3 DNA,CDR3 protein,clone size,D gene,V gene,J gene
TGTGCCAGCAGCCCGGGGGGCGACAGGATTCGCTATGGCTACACCTTC,CASSPGGDRIRYGYTF,.,.,TRBV5-4,TRBJ1-2
TGTGCCAGCAGCGGCAGAAGAGGGGGAGACACAGATACGCAGTATTTT,CASSGRRGGDTDTQYF,.,.,TRBV5-4,TRBJ2-3
TGTGCCAGCAGACCAGGGGGTCAGCCCCAGCATTTT,CASRPGGQPQHF,few,TRBD1,TRBV28,TRBJ1-5
TGTGCCAGCAGTCCTGATTCAACAGGGAATTCACCCCTCCACTTT,CASSPDSTGNSPLHF,.,.,TRBV6-5,TRBJ1-6
TGTGCCAGCAGTACCCCAGGGGCTCTACTTTACGAGCAGTACTTC,CASSTPGALLYEQYF,.,.,TRBV6-5,TRBJ2-7
TGTGCCAGCACAGGTAGCGTCTACGAGCAGTACTTC,CASTGSVYEQYF,.,.,TRBV2,TRBJ2-7
TGTGCCATCAGTCCGGCTGGGAGTTCCTCCTACGAGCAGTACTTC,CAISPAGSSSYEQYF,.,.,TRBV28,TRBJ2-7
TGCGCCAGCAGCCGGGTAGCAACTAATGAAAAACTGTTTTTT,CASSRVATNEKLFF,once,.,TRBV23-1,TRBJ1-4
TGTGCCAGCGCGGTTTTAAACTCTGGGGCCAACGTCCTGACTTTC,CASAVLNSGANVLTF,once,.,TRBV6-1,TRBJ2-6
TGTGCCAGCAGCCGAGAGGGTTATCAGCCCCAGCATTTT,CASSREGYQPQHF,.,.,TRBV9,TRBJ1-5
TGTGCCAGTAGCCTGGGGCAGCGCTACGAGCAGTACTTC,CASSLGQRYEQYF,once,.,TRBV19,TRBJ2-7
TGTGCCTGGAGGGCCGATTCTGGAAACACCATATATTTT,CAWRADSGNTIYF,.,.,TRBV30,TRBJ1-3
TGTGCCAGCAGTGAATCAGGGACACTGAACACTGAAGCTTTCTTT,CASSESGTLNTEAFF,.,.,TRBV25-1,TRBJ1-1
TGCGCCAGCAGCACGACAGTAAACGCGAACACCGGGGAGCTGTTTTTT,CASSTTVNANTGELFF,.,.,TRBV5-1,TRBJ2-2
TGTGCCAGCAGACCGGACAGGGGTAATTCACCCCTCCACTTT,CASRPDRGNSPLHF,.,TRBD1,TRBV6-4,TRBJ1-6
TGTGCCAGCAGCGCAGGGTCCCATCCATATAATTCACCCCTCCACTTT,CASSAGSHPYNSPLHF,.,.,TRBV11-2,TRBJ1-6
TGTGCCAGCAGTACCGGGACAGGGAGGAACTATGGCTACACCTTC,CASSTGTGRNYGYTF,.,TRBD1,TRBV27,TRBJ1-2
TGTGCCAGCAGTTTAGACAGGTATAACTATGGCTACACCTTC,CASSLDRYNYGYTF,.,.,TRBV27,TRBJ1-2
TGTGCCTGGAGTCAGGGGGCTCTTTATAGCAATCAGCCCCAGCATTTT,CAWSQGALYSNQPQHF,.,TRBD1,TRBV30,TRBJ1-5
TGTGCCAGCAGCCCCGAAGCCCAGGGACAGTCTTACTCTGGGGCCAACGTCCTGACTTTC,CASSPEAQGQSYSGANVLTF,.,TRBD1,TRBV7-8,TRBJ2-6
TGTGCCAGCAGCTTAGGGCCAGGGGGGTCGAACGAGCAGTACTTC,CASSLGPGGSNEQYF,.,.,TRBV7-6,TRBJ2-7
TGTGCCAGCAGCCGGGACAGAGCCACAGATACGCAGTATTTT,CASSRDRATDTQYF,once,TRBD1,TRBV5-4,TRBJ2-3
TGTTCCAGCAGCCAAGCTCGGGGAAGGGCTTTCTTT,CSSSQARGRAFF,.,.,TRBV7-9,TRBJ1-1
TGTGCCAGCAGTGACTCAACAGCGGGGGGTGACACAGATACGCAGTATTTT,CASSDSTAGGDTDTQYF,.,TRBD2,TRBV6-4,TRBJ2-3